The 2 T cell receptor beta chains given below trace back to one sample, sequenced in a study of a mutant IDH1 vaccine in newly diagnosed glioma. Time point described: baseline, week 1 (first vaccination visit). Treatment of the sample: pre-vaccination baseline after standard-of-care therapy. Measured with immunoSEQ multiplex PCR; TCRdb has only the in-frame clones, and not every one. The table includes tens of thousands of clones, approximately 80% detected once. The source was PBMCs, collected from a glioma patient treated with radiotherapy, temozolomide or both. The receptors stem from a man in his forties with glioma. Some clones in this sample may be carry-over from other donors' samples.

The J gene is TRBJ2-7, the V gene TRBV7-8; 9 bases are shared with TRBD1. Germline-derived CDR1 and CDR2 are SGHVS and FQNEAQ. The CDR3 is made up of 17 amino acids. The V and J ends lost 4 bases and 0 bases, in that order; junction bases with no gene match: 10. The CDR3 DNA reads as TGTGCCAGCAGCTCCCGGGGACAGGGCGCTATCTCCTACGAGCAGTACTTC. It specifies CASSSRGQGAISYEQYF.

The chain combines TRBV7-2 with TRBJ2-3; D perhaps matches TRBD2 (6 bases). Trimming took off 3 bases at V and 5 bases at J, with 15 bases between the two ends. The CDR3 spans 15 residues. Germline V gene data show CDR1 as SGHTA and CDR2 as FQGNSA. This chain's CDR3 is CASSFFGGTKDTQYF. DNA for the CDR3: TGTGCCAGCAGCTTCTTTGGGGGGACGAAAGATACGCAGTATTTT. Full variable domain (missing parts from reference TRBV7-2 and TRBJ2-3): GAGVSQSPSNKVTEKGKDVELRCDPISGHTALYWYRQSLGQGLEFLIYFQGNSAPDKSGLPSDRFSAERTGGSVSTLTIQRTQQEDSAVYLCASSFFGGTKDTQYFGPGTRLTVL.